The clone carrying this TCR beta chain was seen a few times. This record comes from a study of CD8 T cells in ankylosing spondylitis. The junction had 4 bases not matched to a gene; V was cut back by 4 bases and J by 10 bases. This CDR3 has 12 residues. Germline assignment: CDR1 SGHRS and CDR2 YFSETQ. MiXCR was run by TCRdb on the 5' RACE reads, yielding one entry per CDR3 protein. In the table there are about 340,000 distinct CDR3 sequences, 14% to 15% of which are singletons. The sequenced sample was blood, either unsorted or a sorted T cell fraction (not recorded which). The chain is built from TRBV5-1 and TRBJ2-1; TRBD1 agrees at 8 bases. The clonotype originates from a male donor with ankylosing spondylitis or in good health (not recorded which). The CDR3 region has the DNA TGCGCCAGCAGCGTGGACAGGGCCGAGCAGTTCTTC. Its translation: CASSVDRAEQFF. The whole variable domain, filled in from reference TRBV5-1 and TRBJ2-1, reads KAGVTQTPRYLIKTRGQQVTLSCSPISGHRSVSWYQQTPGQGLQFLFEYFSETQRNKGNFPGRFSGRQFSNSRSEMNVSTLELGDSALYLCASSVDRAEQFFGPGTRLTVL.